These T cell receptor beta chains were read from a single sample in a study of blood T cell repertoires in COVID-19. The repertoire was sequenced with immunoSEQ multiplex PCR; TCRdb's copy has only in-frame clones and lacks some. Of approximately 75,000 clones listed, approximately 78% are singletons. Material: peripheral blood. All receptors derive from a woman of 80 years or more with acute or convalescent COVID-19. Both conserved end residues are trimmed from each CDR3. The D gene is left open where the match is weak. Some rows have no size entry. The others give once, few or many, or a class for an expanded clone.

D gene: NA; V gene: TRBV5-1; J gene: TRBJ1-4; CDR3 length: 12; clone size: NA; CDR3 protein: ASSLDGGLEKLF
D gene: NA; V gene: TRBV2; J gene: TRBJ1-4; CDR3 length: 11; clone size: NA; CDR3 protein: ASSGGVNEKLF
D gene: TRBD1; V gene: TRBV19; J gene: TRBJ1-1; CDR3 length: 13; clone size: few; CDR3 protein: ASSIAGGSNTEAF
D gene: TRBD1; V gene: TRBV5-8; J gene: TRBJ1-5; CDR3 length: 11; clone size: NA; CDR3 protein: ASSQTGDQPQH
D gene: NA; V gene: TRBV7-3; J gene: TRBJ1-1; CDR3 length: 11; clone size: NA; CDR3 protein: ASSPDSNTEAF
D gene: TRBD1; V gene: TRBV6-6; J gene: TRBJ1-4; CDR3 length: 13; clone size: NA; CDR3 protein: ASSDRDRDKKKLF
D gene: TRBD1; V gene: TRBV11-2; J gene: TRBJ1-4; CDR3 length: 14; clone size: once; CDR3 protein: ASSSSTGTGYEKLF
D gene: TRBD1; V gene: TRBV5-1; J gene: TRBJ1-5; CDR3 length: 14; clone size: NA; CDR3 protein: ASSLEGGVSNQPQH
D gene: TRBD1; V gene: TRBV6-5; J gene: TRBJ2-3; CDR3 length: 13; clone size: few; CDR3 protein: ASSYSRQGGDTQY
D gene: NA; V gene: TRBV5-4; J gene: TRBJ2-2; CDR3 length: 15; clone size: NA; CDR3 protein: ASSLGQSVSNTGELF
D gene: NA; V gene: TRBV30; J gene: TRBJ2-5; CDR3 length: 11; clone size: NA; CDR3 protein: AWSRQGVETQY
D gene: NA; V gene: TRBV24-1; J gene: TRBJ1-6; CDR3 length: 14; clone size: NA; CDR3 protein: ATSDLNRVNNSPLH
D gene: NA; V gene: TRBV7-8; J gene: TRBJ1-2; CDR3 length: 12; clone size: NA; CDR3 protein: ASNTNRAGNGYT
D gene: TRBD1; V gene: TRBV9; J gene: TRBJ1-6; CDR3 length: 13; clone size: medium-sized; CDR3 protein: ASSISGQDNSPLH
D gene: NA; V gene: TRBV6-5; J gene: TRBJ1-6; CDR3 length: 14; clone size: once; CDR3 protein: ASSYSTASPNSPLH
D gene: NA; V gene: TRBV6-1; J gene: TRBJ2-6; CDR3 length: 14; clone size: few; CDR3 protein: ASSELQGAGANVLT
D gene: TRBD1; V gene: TRBV18; J gene: TRBJ2-2; CDR3 length: 16; clone size: NA; CDR3 protein: ASSPSYPGTGGTGELF
D gene: TRBD1; V gene: TRBV4-1; J gene: TRBJ1-2; CDR3 length: 13; clone size: few; CDR3 protein: ASSQRTGVIYGYT
D gene: TRBD1; V gene: TRBV2; J gene: TRBJ1-1; CDR3 length: 11; clone size: NA; CDR3 protein: ASSGQGNTEAF
D gene: TRBD1; V gene: TRBV5-1; J gene: TRBJ1-2; CDR3 length: 14; clone size: NA; CDR3 protein: ASSLALTGGARGYT
D gene: NA; V gene: TRBV9; J gene: TRBJ1-2; CDR3 length: 11; clone size: NA; CDR3 protein: ASSVGGAGGYT
D gene: NA; V gene: TRBV3-1/TRBV3-2; J gene: TRBJ2-7; CDR3 length: 10; clone size: NA; CDR3 protein: ASSQARYEQY
D gene: TRBD2; V gene: TRBV6-5; J gene: TRBJ2-1; CDR3 length: 12; clone size: NA; CDR3 protein: ATQRLAAGNEQF
D gene: NA; V gene: TRBV7-9; J gene: TRBJ1-2; CDR3 length: 14; clone size: NA; CDR3 protein: ASSLEARRGDFGYT
D gene: TRBD1; V gene: TRBV6-6; J gene: TRBJ1-4; CDR3 length: 12; clone size: NA; CDR3 protein: ASSATGGAEKLF
D gene: NA; V gene: TRBV7-9; J gene: TRBJ1-4; CDR3 length: 11; clone size: NA; CDR3 protein: ASSLAFSEKLF
D gene: NA; V gene: TRBV5-5; J gene: TRBJ1-5; CDR3 length: 13; clone size: NA; CDR3 protein: ASSPRVRREQPQH
D gene: NA; V gene: TRBV6-6; J gene: TRBJ1-5; CDR3 length: 13; clone size: NA; CDR3 protein: ASGGGGGSNQPQH
D gene: TRBD1; V gene: TRBV19; J gene: TRBJ2-6; CDR3 length: 14; clone size: NA; CDR3 protein: ASLEGGLAGANVLT
D gene: NA; V gene: TRBV2; J gene: TRBJ2-2; CDR3 length: 14; clone size: NA; CDR3 protein: ASEEEGATNTGELF
D gene: TRBD1; V gene: TRBV20-1; J gene: TRBJ1-1; CDR3 length: 12; clone size: NA; CDR3 protein: SASSGGLNTEAF
D gene: NA; V gene: TRBV12-3/TRBV12-4; J gene: TRBJ1-1; CDR3 length: 11; clone size: NA; CDR3 protein: ASSWSGDTEAF
D gene: NA; V gene: TRBV6-5; J gene: TRBJ2-1; CDR3 length: 11; clone size: NA; CDR3 protein: AIPRRGRNEQF
D gene: TRBD2; V gene: TRBV4-1; J gene: TRBJ2-3; CDR3 length: 13; clone size: once; CDR3 protein: ASSGITSGSYTQY
D gene: NA; V gene: TRBV5-8; J gene: TRBJ1-2; CDR3 length: 13; clone size: few; CDR3 protein: ASSLRARTRYGYT
D gene: NA; V gene: TRBV6-5; J gene: TRBJ1-4; CDR3 length: 12; clone size: NA; CDR3 protein: ASQLGDINEKLF
D gene: NA; V gene: TRBV4-1; J gene: TRBJ1-1; CDR3 length: 13; clone size: NA; CDR3 protein: ASSRDTQVNTEAF